The entry below gives a single T cell receptor (beta chain) sequence along with its context. Its antigen remains unknown. Sequencing was performed with immunoSEQ multiplex PCR; in TCRdb, only in-frame clones are kept and a portion is missing. Found here are 20,000 to 25,000 clones, under 85% of them singletons; the top ten hold 9% to 15%. Unexposed donor CD4+ T cells date from about 2010-2018, before the COVID-19 pandemic. After roughly 9 days of culture, CD4+ T cells were isolated. Unexposed-donor CD4+ T cells were probed with SARS-CoV-2 S/N and four cold-coronavirus spikes, cells permitting. This entry is derived from a study of CD4 T cells in relation to SARS-CoV-2 and coronaviruses. On the study more broadly: The negative reference was HIV-1 Nef peptide pool or peptide-free culture. Study-wide findings and caveats: Crossreactivity was assessed only for spike protein, not other viral proteins.

V was clipped by 7 bases and J by 7 bases, with 20 bases between them. This CDR3 spans 14 amino acids. CDR1 is SQVTM and CDR2 is ANQGSEA in the germline V gene. The sample comprised CD4+ T cells from PBMCs, cultured in vitro. The TCR originated in a human donor in good health. The rearrangement uses TRBV29-1 and TRBJ2-4; possibly TRBD1 for D (6 bases). CDR3 sequence: CSALSWGRDNIQYF. DNA for the CDR3: TGCAGCGCCTTAAGTTGGGGGCGCGACAACATTCAGTACTTC.